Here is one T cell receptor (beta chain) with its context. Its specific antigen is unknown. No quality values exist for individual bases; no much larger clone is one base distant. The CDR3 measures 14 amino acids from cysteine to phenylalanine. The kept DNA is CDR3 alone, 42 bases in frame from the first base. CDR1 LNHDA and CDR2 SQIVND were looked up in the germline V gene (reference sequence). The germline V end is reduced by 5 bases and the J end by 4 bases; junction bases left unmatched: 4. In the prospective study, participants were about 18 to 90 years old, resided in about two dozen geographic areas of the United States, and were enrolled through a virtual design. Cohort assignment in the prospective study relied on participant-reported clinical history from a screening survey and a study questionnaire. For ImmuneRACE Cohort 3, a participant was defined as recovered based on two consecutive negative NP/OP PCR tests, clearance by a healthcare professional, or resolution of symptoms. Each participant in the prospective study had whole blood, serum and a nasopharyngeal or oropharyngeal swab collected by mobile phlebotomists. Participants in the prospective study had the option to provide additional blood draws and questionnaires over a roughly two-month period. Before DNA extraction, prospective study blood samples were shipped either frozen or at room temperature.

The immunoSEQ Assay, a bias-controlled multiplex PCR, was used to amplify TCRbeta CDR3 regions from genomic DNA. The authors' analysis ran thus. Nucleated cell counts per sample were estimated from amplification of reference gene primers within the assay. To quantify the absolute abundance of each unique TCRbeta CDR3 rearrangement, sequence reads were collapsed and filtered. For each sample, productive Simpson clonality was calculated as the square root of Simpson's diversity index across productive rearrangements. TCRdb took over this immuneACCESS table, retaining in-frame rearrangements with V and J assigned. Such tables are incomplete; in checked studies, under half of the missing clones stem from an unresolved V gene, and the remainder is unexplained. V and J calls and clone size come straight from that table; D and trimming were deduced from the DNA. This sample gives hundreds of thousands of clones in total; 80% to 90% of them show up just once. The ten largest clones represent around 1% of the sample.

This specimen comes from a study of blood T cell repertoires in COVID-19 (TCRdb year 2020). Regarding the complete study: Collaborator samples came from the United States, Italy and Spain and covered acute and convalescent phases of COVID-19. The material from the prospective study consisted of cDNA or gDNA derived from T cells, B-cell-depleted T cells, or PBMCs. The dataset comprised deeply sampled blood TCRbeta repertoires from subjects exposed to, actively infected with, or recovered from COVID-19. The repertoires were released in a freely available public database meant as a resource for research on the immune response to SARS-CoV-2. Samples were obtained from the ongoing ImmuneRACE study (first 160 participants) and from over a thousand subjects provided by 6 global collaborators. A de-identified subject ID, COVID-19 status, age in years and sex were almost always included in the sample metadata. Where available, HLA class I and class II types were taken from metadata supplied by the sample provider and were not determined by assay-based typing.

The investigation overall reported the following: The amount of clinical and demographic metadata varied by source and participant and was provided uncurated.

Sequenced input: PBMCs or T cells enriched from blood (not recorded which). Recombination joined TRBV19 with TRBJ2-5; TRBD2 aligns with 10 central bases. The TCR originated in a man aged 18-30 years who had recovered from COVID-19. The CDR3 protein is CASSVGLARETQYF. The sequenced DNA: TGTGCCAGTAGTGTGGGACTAGCGCGAGAGACCCAGTACTTC.